This T cell receptor beta chain was captured by sequencing in a study of somatic mutations in cytotoxic T cells in rheumatoid arthritis. Across the study: Flow sorting at nearly 100% purity was applied to some V beta antibody-stained T-cell populations, which included V beta1+ cells sequenced for TCRB.

V lost 5 bases, J lost 4 bases, and 5 bases stayed unmatched. The V gene's germline CDR1 is LNHDA and CDR2 SQIVND (reference sequence). There are 14 residues in the CDR3. Repertoires were generated with immunoSEQ multiplex PCR, while TCRdb's copy carries only in-frame clones and drops some. The profile shows about 19,000 clones, approximately 83% of them singletons. The chain has TRBV19 and TRBJ2-4; 7 positions match TRBD1. Sequencing was performed on CD8+ T cells sorted from blood. This clonotype was sampled from an adult with rheumatoid arthritis. The CDR3 sequence is CASSQGVGKNIQYF. The CDR3 nucleotides are TGTGCCAGTAGTCAGGGGGTGGGTAAAAACATTCAGTACTTC.